This T cell receptor (beta chain) was observed in a study of control samples from healthy donors and cancer patients. V was cut by 0 bases and J by 0 bases, with 10 bases left in between. The germline CDR1 and CDR2 sequences are SGHNT and YYREEE (reference sequence). The CDR3 is made up of 16 amino acids. Libraries were prepared by immunoSEQ multiplex PCR; TCRdb keeps only in-frame clonotypes and omits some of them. The sample has under 200,000 clones, roughly 95% seen once. V is TRBV5-4 and J is TRBJ1-3; D remains ambiguous. This clonotype was obtained from a woman in her twenties or thirties in good health. Sequenced: blood. The chain's CDR3 is CASSLDGIFSGNTIYF. DNA for the CDR3: TGTGCCAGCAGCTTGGATGGCATTTTCTCTGGAAACACCATATATTTT.